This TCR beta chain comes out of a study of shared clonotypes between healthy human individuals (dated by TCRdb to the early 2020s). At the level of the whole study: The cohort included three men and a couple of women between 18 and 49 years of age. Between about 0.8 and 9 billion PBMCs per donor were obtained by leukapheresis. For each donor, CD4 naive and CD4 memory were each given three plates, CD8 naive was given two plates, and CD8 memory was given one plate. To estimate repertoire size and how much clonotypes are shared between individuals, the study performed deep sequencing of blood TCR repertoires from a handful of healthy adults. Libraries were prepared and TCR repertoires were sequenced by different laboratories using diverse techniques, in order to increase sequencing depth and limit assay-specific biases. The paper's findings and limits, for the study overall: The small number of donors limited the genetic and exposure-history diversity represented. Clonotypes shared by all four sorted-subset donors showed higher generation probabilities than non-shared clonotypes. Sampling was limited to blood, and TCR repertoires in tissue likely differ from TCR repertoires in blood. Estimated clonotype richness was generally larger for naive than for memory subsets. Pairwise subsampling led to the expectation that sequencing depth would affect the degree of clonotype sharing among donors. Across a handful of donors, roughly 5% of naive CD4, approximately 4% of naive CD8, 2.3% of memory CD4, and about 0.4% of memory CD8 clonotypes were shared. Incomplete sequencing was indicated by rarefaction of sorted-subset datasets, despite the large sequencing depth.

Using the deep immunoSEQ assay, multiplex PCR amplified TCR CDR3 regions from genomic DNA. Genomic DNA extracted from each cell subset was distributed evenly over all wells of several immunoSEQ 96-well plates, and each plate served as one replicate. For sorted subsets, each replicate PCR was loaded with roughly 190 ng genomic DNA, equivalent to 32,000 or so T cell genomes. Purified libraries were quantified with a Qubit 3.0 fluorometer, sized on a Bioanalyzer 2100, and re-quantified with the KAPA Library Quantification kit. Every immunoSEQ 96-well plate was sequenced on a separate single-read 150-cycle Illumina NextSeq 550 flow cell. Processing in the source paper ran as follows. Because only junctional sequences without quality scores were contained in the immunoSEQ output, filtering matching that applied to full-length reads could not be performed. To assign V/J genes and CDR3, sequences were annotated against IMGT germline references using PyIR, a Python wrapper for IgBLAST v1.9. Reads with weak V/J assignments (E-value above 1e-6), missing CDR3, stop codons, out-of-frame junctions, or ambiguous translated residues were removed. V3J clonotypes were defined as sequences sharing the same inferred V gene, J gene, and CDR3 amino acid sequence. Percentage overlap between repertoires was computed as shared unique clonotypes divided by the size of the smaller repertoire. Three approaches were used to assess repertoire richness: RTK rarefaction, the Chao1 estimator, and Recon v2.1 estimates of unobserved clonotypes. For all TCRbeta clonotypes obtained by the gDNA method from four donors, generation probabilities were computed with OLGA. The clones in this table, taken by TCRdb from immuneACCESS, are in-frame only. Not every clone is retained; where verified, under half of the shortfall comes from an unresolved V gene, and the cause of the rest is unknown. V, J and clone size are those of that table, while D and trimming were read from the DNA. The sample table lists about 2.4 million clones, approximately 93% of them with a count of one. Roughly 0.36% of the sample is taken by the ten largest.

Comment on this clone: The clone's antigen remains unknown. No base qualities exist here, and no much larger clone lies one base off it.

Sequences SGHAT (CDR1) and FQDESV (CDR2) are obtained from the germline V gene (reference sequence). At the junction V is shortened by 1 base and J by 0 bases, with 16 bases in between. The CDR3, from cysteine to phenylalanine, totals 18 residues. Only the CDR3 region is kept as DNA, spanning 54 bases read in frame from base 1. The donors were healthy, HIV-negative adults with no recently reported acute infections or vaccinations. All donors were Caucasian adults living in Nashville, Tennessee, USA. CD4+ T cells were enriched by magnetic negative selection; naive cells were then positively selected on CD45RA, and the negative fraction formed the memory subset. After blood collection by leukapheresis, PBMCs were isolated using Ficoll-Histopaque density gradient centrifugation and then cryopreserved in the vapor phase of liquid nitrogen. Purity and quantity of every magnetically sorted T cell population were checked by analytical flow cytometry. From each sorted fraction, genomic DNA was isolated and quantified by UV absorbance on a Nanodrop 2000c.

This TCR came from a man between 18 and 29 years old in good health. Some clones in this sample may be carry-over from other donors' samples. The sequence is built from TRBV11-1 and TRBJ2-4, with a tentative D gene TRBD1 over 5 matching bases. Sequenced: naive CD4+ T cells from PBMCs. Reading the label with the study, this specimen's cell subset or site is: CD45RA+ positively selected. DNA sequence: TGTGCCAGCAGCTTAGACTTGGGGCTAACTCTAGCCAAAAACATTCAGTACTTC. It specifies CASSLDLGLTLAKNIQYF.